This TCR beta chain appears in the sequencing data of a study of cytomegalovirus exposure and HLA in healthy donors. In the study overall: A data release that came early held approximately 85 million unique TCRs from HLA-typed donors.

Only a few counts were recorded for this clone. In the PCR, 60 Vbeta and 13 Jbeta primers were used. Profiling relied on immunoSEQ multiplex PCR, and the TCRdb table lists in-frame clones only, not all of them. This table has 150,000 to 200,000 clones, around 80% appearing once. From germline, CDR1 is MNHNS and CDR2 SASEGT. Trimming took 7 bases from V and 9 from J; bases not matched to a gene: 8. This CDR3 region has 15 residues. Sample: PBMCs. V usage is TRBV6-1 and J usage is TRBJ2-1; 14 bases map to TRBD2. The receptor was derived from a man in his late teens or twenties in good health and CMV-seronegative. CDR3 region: CASKTGTSGRSEQFF. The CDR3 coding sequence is TGTGCCAGCAAGACCGGGACTAGCGGGAGATCTGAGCAGTTCTTC.